The entry below gives a single T cell receptor (beta chain) sequence along with its context. The data stem from a study of blood T cell repertoires in COVID-19. The method was immunoSEQ multiplex PCR; TCRdb's version includes in-frame clones alone and lacks a portion of them. The data show nearly 350,000 clones, about 90% seen once. The CDR3 length is 14 residues. Germline trimming cut 5 bases from V and 4 bases from J; bases unmatched to any gene: 4. Looked up from germline, CDR1 is MNHEY and CDR2 is SVGAGI. The origin of this receptor is a woman aged 30 to 39 who had recovered from COVID-19. V gene TRBV6-5 combines with J gene TRBJ2-3, with 9 bases aligning to TRBD1. Sequenced material: PBMCs or T cells enriched from blood (not recorded which). Here the CDR3 reads CASSRQGDSDTQYF. The DNA of the CDR3 is TGTGCCAGCAGTAGACAGGGGGATTCAGATACGCAGTATTTT.